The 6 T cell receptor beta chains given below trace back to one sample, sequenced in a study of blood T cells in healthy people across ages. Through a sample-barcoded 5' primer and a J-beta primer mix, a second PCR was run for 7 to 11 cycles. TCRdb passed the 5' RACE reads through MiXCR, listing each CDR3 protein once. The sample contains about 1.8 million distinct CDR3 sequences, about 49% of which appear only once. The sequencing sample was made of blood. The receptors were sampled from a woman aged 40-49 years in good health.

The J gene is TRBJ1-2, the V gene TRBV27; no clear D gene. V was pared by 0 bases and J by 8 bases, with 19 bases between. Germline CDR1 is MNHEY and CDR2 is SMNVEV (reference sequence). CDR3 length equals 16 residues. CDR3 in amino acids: CASSLSPSPTDRGYTF. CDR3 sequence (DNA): TGTGCCAGCAGTTTATCCCCCTCTCCTACCGACCGGGGCTACACCTTC.

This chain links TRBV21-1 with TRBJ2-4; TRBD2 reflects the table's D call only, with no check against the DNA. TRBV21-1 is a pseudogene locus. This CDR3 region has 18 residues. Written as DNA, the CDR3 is TGTGCCAGCAGCAAAGTTGGACTAGCGGGGGGGCCTCGTAACATTCAGTACTTC. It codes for CASSKVGLAGGPRNIQYF.

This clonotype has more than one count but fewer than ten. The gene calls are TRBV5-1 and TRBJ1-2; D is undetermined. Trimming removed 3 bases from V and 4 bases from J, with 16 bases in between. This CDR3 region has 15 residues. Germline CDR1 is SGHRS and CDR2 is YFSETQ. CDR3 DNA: TGCGCCAGCAGCTCGGGTAACCCCACCCGCTATGGCTACACCTTC. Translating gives CASSSGNPTRYGYTF.

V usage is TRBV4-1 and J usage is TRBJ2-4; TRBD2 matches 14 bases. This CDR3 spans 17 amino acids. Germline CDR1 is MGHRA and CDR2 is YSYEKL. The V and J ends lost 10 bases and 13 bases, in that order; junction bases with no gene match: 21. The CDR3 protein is CATGTSGGGSNYNEQYF. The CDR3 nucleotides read TGCGCCACCGGGACTAGCGGGGGAGGTAGTAATTACAATGAGCAGTACTTC.

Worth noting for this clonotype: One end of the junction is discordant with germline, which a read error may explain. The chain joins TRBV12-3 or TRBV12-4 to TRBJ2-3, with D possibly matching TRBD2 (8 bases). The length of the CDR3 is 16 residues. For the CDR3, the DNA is TGCGCCAGCAGGAGGACTAGCAGGGGGGCGGCGGATACGCAGTATTTT. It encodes CASRRTSRGAADTQYF.

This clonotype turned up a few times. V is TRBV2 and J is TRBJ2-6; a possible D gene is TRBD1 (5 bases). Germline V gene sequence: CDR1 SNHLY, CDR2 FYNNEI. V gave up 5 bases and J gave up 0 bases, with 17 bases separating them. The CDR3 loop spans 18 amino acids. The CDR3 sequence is CASSPPPGPLSGANVLTF. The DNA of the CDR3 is TGTGCCAGCAGTCCCCCCCCAGGGCCCCTCTCTGGGGCCAACGTCCTGACTTTC.